Each of the 25 T cell receptor beta chains below was sequenced from the same sample in a study of shared clonotypes between healthy human individuals. The repertoire was sequenced with immunoSEQ multiplex PCR; TCRdb's copy has only in-frame clones and lacks some. The sample lists fewer than 850,000 clones; approximately 97% were seen once. CD8 cells classed as naive were CD45RO-negative and positively selected for CCR7, excluding terminally differentiated effector memory CD45RA+ cells. The sample taken for sequencing was naive CD8+ T cells sorted from blood. The source of these receptors is a man aged 25-45 years in good health.

The chain carries TRBV28 and TRBJ1-5; D unresolved. Germline CDR1 MDHEN, CDR2 SYDVKM. This CDR3 has 16 amino acids. The V gene lost 1 base and the J gene lost 0 bases, with 10 bases spanning the gap. The CDR3 reads CASSLFPAPSNQPQHF. DNA of the CDR3: TGTGCCAGCAGTTTATTCCCAGCTCCTAGCAATCAGCCCCAGCATTTT.

This chain links TRBV6-1 with TRBJ1-2, with TRBD1 matching over 7 bases. CDR1 and CDR2 (germline): MNHNS, SASEGT. J lost 3 bases, V lost 5 bases, and 9 bases had no gene match. CDR3 length: 15 residues. The CDR3 DNA is TGTGCCAGCAGTATACTGACAGGGTCTGACTATGGCTACACCTTC. This codes for CASSILTGSDYGYTF.

This chain links TRBV28 with TRBJ2-2; D ambiguous. Per germline, CDR1 MDHEN and CDR2 SYDVKM. Trimming shortened V by 3 bases and J by 3 bases, and 11 bases separated the two germline ends. CDR3 length: 15 amino acids. The DNA for the CDR3 is TGTGCCAGCAGTTTCCTCGAGTGGCACACCGGGGAGCTGTTTTTT. It is translated as CASSFLEWHTGELFF. Based on the CDR3 plus reference TRBV28 and TRBJ2-2, the full variable domain is DVKVTQSSRYLVKRTGEKVFLECVQDMDHENMFWYRQDPGLGLRLIYFSYDVKMKEKGDIPEGYSVSREKKERFSLILESASTNQTSMYLCASSFLEWHTGELFFGEGSRLTVL.

V usage is TRBV19 and J usage is TRBJ2-1; D may be TRBD2 (6 bases). This CDR3 is 13 amino acids long. Trimming left V 3 bases short and J 8 bases short, with 11 bases between. In germline, CDR1 is LNHDA, CDR2 SQIVND (reference sequence). The CDR3 DNA reads TGTGCCAGTAGTATTGCGGGGTTTGATGAGCAGTTCTTC. This sequence encodes CASSIAGFDEQFF.

The CDR3 region has the DNA TGTGCCAGCAGTTTATTGGCAGGGGAGGTTACAGATACGCAGTATTTT. Translation gives CASSLLAGEVTDTQYF. The rearrangement joins TRBV27 to TRBJ2-3; D assignment may be TRBD1 or TRBD2 (6 bases each). This CDR3 spans 16 amino acids. From germline, CDR1 is MNHEY and CDR2 SMNVEV (reference sequence). Trimming left V 1 base short and J 3 bases short, with 14 bases between.

The chain employs TRBV13 and TRBJ2-2; tentatively, D is TRBD2 (6 bases). CDR1 and CDR2 from the germline V gene are PRHDT and FYEKMQ (reference sequence). The CDR3 has 16 residues. Trimming pared 3 bases from V and 6 bases from J, leaving 17 bases between. CDR3 in DNA: TGTGCCAGCAGCTTCGGTAGACTAGTCGGGTCCGGGGAGCTGTTTTTT. Its translation: CASSFGRLVGSGELFF.

The DNA of the CDR3 is TGTGCCAGCAGTGTGGGGAACTACAACCCTAACTATGGCTACACCTTC. It translates to CASSVGNYNPNYGYTF. The gene calls are TRBV2 and TRBJ1-2; D call uncertain. CDR1 SNHLY and CDR2 FYNNEI come from the germline V gene. V was cut by 4 bases and J by 0 bases, with 15 bases left in between. The CDR3 loop spans 16 amino acids.

This rearrangement joins TRBV28 to TRBJ1-2; D unresolved. Per germline, CDR1 MDHEN and CDR2 SYDVKM. The length of the CDR3 is 13 residues. Trimming pared 4 bases from V and 6 bases from J, leaving 12 bases between. Written as DNA, the CDR3 is TGTGCCAGCAGTTACCGGGCCGATAATGGCTACACCTTC. This gives the protein CASSYRADNGYTF.

The rearrangement uses TRBV6-6 and TRBJ1-5, with 9 bases matching TRBD1. Germline CDR1 MNHNY, CDR2 SVGAGI (reference sequence). V lost 5 bases to trimming and J lost 5 bases; unmatched junction nucleotides: 7. The CDR3 contains 15 residues. The CDR3 protein is CASSLPGQGHQPQHF. CDR3 nucleotide sequence: TGTGCCAGCAGTCTACCGGGACAGGGACATCAGCCCCAGCATTTT.

The DNA for the CDR3 is TGTGCCAGCAGTTTGGGAGGGACCACAGATACGCAGTATTTT. Translation: CASSLGGTTDTQYF. The V and J genes are TRBV27 and TRBJ2-3; 7 positions agree with TRBD2. V lost 3 bases to trimming and J lost 2 bases; unmatched junction nucleotides: 2. From germline, CDR1 is MNHEY and CDR2 SMNVEV (reference sequence). The CDR3 is 14 residues long.

This clone showed up just once. The chain couples TRBV18 to TRBJ2-7; 10 nucleotides align to TRBD2. Trimming cost V 2 bases and J 1 base; bases outside gene matches: 5. Germline V CDR1 and CDR2: KGHSH, LQKENI. There are 16 residues in the CDR3. The chain's CDR3 is CASSPVLAGESYEQYF. The CDR3 DNA reads as TGTGCCAGCTCACCAGTCCTAGCGGGAGAGTCCTACGAGCAGTACTTC.

The CDR3 is CASSLSTTDTQYF. The CDR3 region has the DNA TGTGCCAGCAGCTTGTCTACAACAGATACGCAGTATTTT. The chain links TRBV11-3 to TRBJ2-3; D call uncertain. This CDR3 contains 13 residues. CDR1 and CDR2 (germline): SGHNT, YENEEA. V was pared by 3 bases and J by 3 bases, with 7 bases between.

The chain has TRBV28 and TRBJ2-7; D perhaps matches TRBD1 (6 bases). Germline V lookup: CDR1 MDHEN, CDR2 SYDVKM. The CDR3 has 14 amino acids. V was trimmed by 7 bases and J by 4 bases, leaving 17 bases between them. The DNA for the CDR3 is TGTGCCAGCACCCCCAGGGACAATTTTTACGAGCAGTACTTC. Amino acids: CASTPRDNFYEQYF.

The rearrangement links TRBV9 to TRBJ2-7; 11 positions match TRBD2. CDR3 length: 15 residues. V shed 4 bases, J shed 3 bases, and the junction held 6 bases outside the gene matches. Germline CDR1 SGDLS, CDR2 YYNGEE. CDR3: CASSILAGDNYEQYF. CDR3 DNA sequence: TGTGCCAGCAGCATACTAGCGGGAGACAACTACGAGCAGTACTTC.

The count of this clone is one. V is TRBV7-8 and J is TRBJ1-5, with D perhaps TRBD1 (6 bases). The CDR3 is 16 residues long. Trimming took 4 bases from V and 0 from J, leaving 13 bases between them. Germline loops: CDR1 SGHVS, CDR2 FQNEAQ. The CDR3 sequence: CASSSQTGDSNQPQHF. DNA of the CDR3: TGTGCCAGCAGCTCGCAGACAGGAGATAGCAATCAGCCCCAGCATTTT.

This chain joins TRBV7-3 and TRBJ1-1; a possible D gene is TRBD1 (5 bases). The V end was cut by 5 bases, the J end by 6 bases, with 16 bases between. Germline CDR1 reads SGHTA; CDR2 reads FQGTGA. This CDR3 has 14 residues. As DNA, the CDR3 is TGTGCCAGCAGCCAGGGACCTTCTGGCCCTGAAGCTTTCTTT. Protein sequence: CASSQGPSGPEAFF.

The chain employs TRBV5-6 and TRBJ2-1; TRBD2 is a possible D gene (6 bases). CDR1 is SGHDT and CDR2 is YYEEEE in the germline V gene. The V and J ends lost 0 bases and 5 bases respectively, with 9 bases between them. The CDR3 is made up of 14 amino acids. In DNA form, the CDR3 reads TGTGCCAGCAGCTTGGTGGCGGGAAACAATGAGCAGTTCTTC. Amino acid sequence: CASSLVAGNNEQFF.

The chain couples TRBV7-6 to TRBJ2-1; a possible D gene is TRBD1 (5 bases). From germline, CDR1 is SGHVS and CDR2 FNYEAQ. V was clipped by 4 bases and J by 0 bases, with 10 bases between them. The CDR3 spans 15 residues. The CDR3 reads CASSSPQGSYNEQFF. The CDR3 nucleotides read TGTGCCAGCAGCTCCCCCCAGGGCTCCTACAATGAGCAGTTCTTC. Looking up the rest from reference TRBV7-6 and TRBJ2-1 gives the full variable domain: GAGVSQSPRYKVTKRGQDVALRCDPISGHVSLYWYRQALGQGPEFLTYFNYEAQQDKSGLPNDRFSAERPEGSISTLTIQRTEQRDSAMYRCASSSPQGSYNEQFFGPGTRLTVL.

The V call is TRBV5-6, the J call TRBJ1-1; possibly TRBD1 for D (6 bases). Germline CDR1 is SGHDT and CDR2 is YYEEEE. V lost 3 bases, J lost 3 bases, and 9 bases lay in between. The CDR3 contains 13 residues. This chain's CDR3 is CASSSGGHTEAFF. As DNA, the CDR3 is TGTGCCAGCAGCTCGGGGGGGCACACTGAAGCTTTCTTT.

This sequence joins TRBV19 and TRBJ2-7; TRBD2 agrees at 10 bases. The junction had 9 bases not matched to a gene; V was cut back by 10 bases and J by 3 bases. The CDR3 is made up of 14 amino acids. CDR1 and CDR2 from the germline V gene are LNHDA and SQIVND (reference sequence). In DNA form, the CDR3 reads TGTGCCACTTCCGGACTAGCGGCGGGCTACGAGCAGTACTTC. It is translated as CATSGLAAGYEQYF.

The chain has TRBV9 and TRBJ2-1, with TRBD1 identical over 10 bases. In germline, CDR1 is SGDLS, CDR2 YYNGEE. V lost 6 bases, J lost 4 bases, and 4 bases stayed unmatched. The CDR3 loop spans 14 amino acids. This CDR3 reads CASNGQGGYNEQFF. For the CDR3, the DNA is TGTGCCAGCAACGGACAGGGGGGTTACAATGAGCAGTTCTTC.

The rearrangement links TRBV30 to TRBJ2-7, with D possibly TRBD1 on 6 matching bases. CDR1 and CDR2 from the germline V gene are GTSNPN and SVGIG (reference sequence). This CDR3 is built from 13 residues. The V end was cut by 0 bases, the J end by 2 bases, with 8 bases between. CDR3 in DNA: TGTGCCTGGAGTGTAGACAGGCCCTACGAGCAGTACTTC. It encodes CAWSVDRPYEQYF.

The V gene is TRBV4-1, the J gene TRBJ2-3; 7 bases are shared with TRBD1. The CDR3 extends over 17 amino acids. V shed 5 bases and J 0 bases; nucleotides not matched to a gene: 11. CDR1 and CDR2 from the germline V gene are MGHRA and YSYEKL. In nucleotides, the CDR3 is TGCGCCAGCAGCGGGCTCGGGACAGTTGATAGCACAGATACGCAGTATTTT. Its translation is CASSGLGTVDSTDTQYF.

The count of this clone is one. Here the CDR3 reads CASSPLVVGRSYEQYF. The DNA of the CDR3 is TGTGCCAGCAGCCCCCTAGTAGTAGGGCGCTCCTACGAGCAGTACTTC. The J gene is TRBJ2-7, the V gene TRBV7-9; D remains unclear. The CDR3 is 16 amino acids. The germline gives CDR1 SEHNR, CDR2 FQNEAQ (reference sequence). The V end was cut by 5 bases, the J end by 0 bases, with 17 bases between.

The chain has TRBV9 and TRBJ2-5, with a weak D call TRBD2 (5 bases). Germline lookup yields CDR1 SGDLS and CDR2 YYNGEE. The CDR3 runs to 15 residues. The V end lost 0 bases, the J end lost 2 bases, and 11 bases lay between the germline ends. CDR3: CASSVEGLSQETQYF. The CDR3 coding sequence is TGTGCCAGCAGCGTAGAAGGACTTTCACAAGAGACCCAGTACTTC.